The 24 T cell receptor beta chains below all came from one sample that was sequenced in a study of T-cell reconstitution after alpha-beta-depleted transplantation in children. The authors prepared the TCRbeta library with unique molecular identifiers. MiXCR, run by TCRdb on the PCR reads, gives a single entry per CDR3 protein. This table has under 150,000 distinct CDR3 sequences, around 9.8% appearing once. The material was PBMCs, mostly from graft donor cells, obtained 180 days after TCRalphabeta/CD19-depleted stem cell transplant. Receptors originate from a girl under three years old who had a stem cell transplant for combined immunodeficiency, so the T cells may come from the graft donor.

This chain connects TRBV11-2 to TRBJ2-3; 14 bases are a match to TRBD2. J was trimmed by 3 bases and V by 5 bases; bases with no gene match: 10. Germline-derived CDR1 and CDR2 are SGHAT and FQNNGV. CDR3 length equals 18 residues. For the CDR3, the DNA is TGTGCCAGCAGCGTCCAGACTAGCGGGAGGGGGGGTACAGATACGCAGTATTTT. It yields the protein CASSVQTSGRGGTDTQYF.

This clonotype has only a few counts. The rearrangement joins TRBV7-2 to TRBJ1-2; D is uncertain. CDR1 is SGHTA, CDR2 FQGNSA, per germline. Trimming cost V 1 base and J 7 bases, with 13 bases left between them. This CDR3 comprises 14 residues. The CDR3 spells CASSLDVRRSGYTF. In DNA form, the CDR3 reads TGTGCCAGCAGCTTAGATGTTAGGCGGTCTGGCTACACCTTC.

This chain joins TRBV25-1 and TRBJ2-7; D possibly corresponds to TRBD1 (5 bases). The germline gives CDR1 MGHDK, CDR2 SYGVNS. The V gene lost 7 bases and the J gene lost 3 bases, with 10 bases spanning the gap. This CDR3 is built from 12 residues. CDR3 loop: CASIAGNYEQYF. The CDR3 DNA sequence: TGTGCCAGCATTGCAGGGAACTACGAGCAGTACTTC.

This clonotype appeared a few times. The chain couples TRBV2 to TRBJ1-6; the D is unclear. The germline V gene encodes CDR1 SNHLY and CDR2 FYNNEI. V was clipped by 3 bases and J by 7 bases, with 7 bases between them. The CDR3 extends over 13 amino acids. The CDR3 spells CASSEILNSPLHF. CDR3 in DNA: TGTGCCAGCAGTGAGATTCTGAATTCACCCCTCCACTTT.

The chain combines TRBV28 with TRBJ2-5; 11 bases agree with TRBD2. The germline CDR1 and CDR2 sequences are MDHEN and SYDVKM. CDR3 length: 15 amino acids. Trimming took 4 bases from V and 5 from J; bases not matched to a gene: 6. The CDR3 here is CASSYSGGAGETQYF. CDR3 nucleotides: TGTGCCAGCAGTTATAGCGGGGGGGCCGGGGAGACCCAGTACTTC.

The V gene is TRBV6-5, the J gene TRBJ1-3, with D unresolved. The CDR3 sequence is 15 residues long. Trimming took off 4 bases at V and 0 bases at J, with 10 bases between the two ends. Germline assignment: CDR1 MNHEY and CDR2 SVGAGI. The CDR3 is CASSSTGFSGNTIYF. DNA for the CDR3: TGTGCCAGCAGTTCCACCGGTTTCTCTGGAAACACCATATATTTT.

This clonotype showed up just a few times. This rearrangement joins TRBV7-2 to TRBJ2-2; D might be TRBD1 or TRBD2, each matching 6 bases. V lost 6 bases and J 6 bases, leaving 11 bases between the germline ends. Germline CDR1 and CDR2: SGHTA and FQGNSA. The CDR3 runs to 13 residues. CDR3 amino acids: CASREGESGELFF. The DNA of the CDR3 is TGTGCCAGCAGGGAGGGGGAGTCCGGGGAGCTGTTTTTT.

This clonotype appeared many times. This chain joins TRBV6-2 or TRBV6-3 and TRBJ2-1; D could derive from TRBD1 or TRBD2 (5 bases each). The CDR3 runs to 15 residues. Germline CDR1 and CDR2: MNHEY and SVGEGT. Trimming removed 5 bases from V and 5 bases from J, with 16 bases in between. The CDR3, as DNA: TGTGCCAGCAGTACCCCCGGGACCTCTAACAATGAGCAGTTCTTC. This translates into CASSTPGTSNNEQFF.

This chain links TRBV7-2 with TRBJ2-1; 7 positions agree with TRBD1. Germline V gene sequence: CDR1 SGHTA, CDR2 FQGNSA. The V gene end was trimmed by 5 bases and the J gene end by 5 bases; junction bases not matched to a gene: 15. The CDR3 consists of 17 residues. The CDR3 sequence is CASSRKTGPHLHNEQFF. In DNA, the CDR3 is TGTGCCAGCAGCAGAAAGACAGGGCCCCACTTACACAATGAGCAGTTCTTC.

The chain combines TRBV7-9 with TRBJ1-2, with 7 bases fitting TRBD1. CDR3 length equals 11 residues. Looked up from germline, CDR1 is SEHNR and CDR2 is FQNEAQ (reference sequence). The J segment lost 10 bases and the V segment lost 5 bases, leaving 4 bases of the junction unmatched. CDR3 protein: CASSLGQSYTF. CDR3 sequence (DNA): TGTGCCAGCAGCCTGGGACAGTCCTACACCTTC.

V is TRBV12-3 or TRBV12-4 and J is TRBJ2-7; 10 bases match TRBD1. Trimming removed 3 bases from V and 0 bases from J; junction bases left unmatched: 2. This CDR3 spans 15 amino acids. The CDR3 DNA reads as TGTGCCAGCAGTTTTGGGACAGGGGCCTCCTACGAGCAGTACTTC. Protein product: CASSFGTGASYEQYF.

This clonotype appeared a single time. This chain connects TRBV4-3 to TRBJ1-6, with a tentative D call TRBD1 (5 bases). This CDR3 comprises 15 residues. Trimming removed 0 bases at V and 9 bases at J, with 12 bases between. The germline V gene has CDR1 LGHNA and CDR2 YSLEER. The CDR3 sequence: CASSQDSGGRSPLHF. The CDR3 nucleotides read TGCGCCAGCAGCCAAGATAGCGGGGGTCGTTCACCCCTCCACTTT.

The genes are TRBV20-1 and TRBJ2-2; 10 bases are a match to TRBD2. V shed 0 bases and J 5 bases; nucleotides not matched to a gene: 12. This CDR3 comprises 18 residues. Germline V gives CDR1 DFQATT, CDR2 SNEGSKA (reference sequence). The CDR3 coding sequence is TGCAGTGCTAGAGATATCCGATCTAGCGGGAGAAATACCGGGGAGCTGTTTTTT. The encoded protein is CSARDIRSSGRNTGELFF.

In DNA form, the CDR3 reads TGCAGCGTTGAAGATTACGACACAGCCTATGGCTACACCTTC. Translating gives CSVEDYDTAYGYTF. V usage is TRBV29-1 and J usage is TRBJ1-2, with D unclear. This CDR3 has 14 residues. The V gene lost 0 bases and the J gene lost 4 bases, with 12 bases spanning the gap. In germline, CDR1 is SQVTM, CDR2 ANQGSEA.

This clonotype was picked up a small number of times. This CDR3 reads CSVEGGEGSYNEQFF. In DNA, the CDR3 is TGCAGCGTTGAAGGGGGCGAAGGTTCCTACAATGAGCAGTTCTTC. This chain connects TRBV29-1 to TRBJ2-1; TRBD1 is a possible D gene (5 bases). Per germline, CDR1 SQVTM and CDR2 ANQGSEA. Trimming shortened V by 1 base and J by 1 base, and 11 bases separated the two germline ends. The CDR3 loop spans 15 amino acids.

This clonotype was picked up a small number of times. The V gene is TRBV18, the J gene TRBJ1-3; D gene unclear. Trimming pared 0 bases from V and 2 bases from J, leaving 5 bases between. The CDR3 totals 14 residues. Germline V lookup: CDR1 KGHSH, CDR2 LQKENI. The CDR3 DNA sequence: TGTGCCAGCTCACCACCAGATCCTGGAAACACCATATATTTT. Amino acid sequence: CASSPPDPGNTIYF.

This clonotype turned up a few times. The chain couples TRBV18 to TRBJ2-3; D is perhaps TRBD2 (6 bases). Germline-derived CDR1 and CDR2 are KGHSH and LQKENI. The germline V and J ends were trimmed by 1 base and 0 bases, with 8 bases remaining between them. The CDR3 is 15 amino acids. The chain's CDR3 is CASSPQGGSTDTQYF. The DNA of the CDR3 is TGTGCCAGCTCACCACAGGGAGGCAGCACAGATACGCAGTATTTT.

This clonotype was counted between two and nine times. The rearrangement uses TRBV5-5 and TRBJ1-4; the D gene is possibly TRBD1 (5 bases). Germline CDR1 reads SGHKS; CDR2 reads YYEKEE (reference sequence). Trimming cost V 4 bases and J 0 bases, with 16 bases left between them. The CDR3 sequence is 17 residues long. Here the CDR3 DNA reads TGTGCCAGCAGCCCGACGGCGCAGGGTACAACTAATGAAAAACTGTTTTTT. Protein product: CASSPTAQGTTNEKLFF.

This rearrangement joins TRBV29-1 to TRBJ1-1; a weak D match, TRBD1 (6 bases). With 7 bases removed from V and 5 bases from J, the gap between germline ends came to 23 bases. The CDR3 has 15 residues. Germline lookup yields CDR1 SQVTM and CDR2 ANQGSEA. CDR3 DNA sequence: TGCAGCGCTGATGGCGGGGTAGGGGGGAAAACTGAAGCTTTCTTT. Amino acids: CSADGGVGGKTEAFF.

The table lists this clonotype with a few counts. The chain is built from TRBV20-1 and TRBJ1-1, with D uncertain. The ends were cut back, 6 bases at V and 0 bases at J, with 11 bases in the middle. This CDR3 spans 13 amino acids. Germline V gene data show CDR1 as DFQATT and CDR2 as SNEGSKA (reference sequence). CDR3 sequence: CSATGRLNTEAFF. CDR3 DNA: TGCAGTGCCACCGGTCGGTTGAACACTGAAGCTTTCTTT.

This clonotype has just a few counts. V gene TRBV7-2 combines with J gene TRBJ2-3; 13 nucleotides match TRBD2. Germline CDR1 reads SGHTA; CDR2 reads FQGNSA. The trim removed 5 bases at V and 6 bases at J, leaving 11 bases unmatched. This CDR3 comprises 17 residues. The CDR3 sequence: CASSRTSGGPKGDTQYF. The CDR3 region has the DNA TGTGCCAGCAGCCGGACTAGCGGGGGTCCAAAGGGGGATACGCAGTATTTT.

V and J are TRBV7-8 and TRBJ2-3, with D maybe TRBD1 (6 bases). V was trimmed by 5 bases and J by 2 bases, leaving 17 bases between them. Germline V gene sequence: CDR1 SGHVS, CDR2 FQNEAQ. There are 16 residues in the CDR3. Here the CDR3 DNA reads TGTGCCAGCAGCCCAACCCCAGGGGTAGTCACAGATACGCAGTATTTT. Translated: CASSPTPGVVTDTQYF.

This clonotype was recorded at least ten times. The chain links TRBV9 to TRBJ2-1, with D hard to call. The CDR3 consists of 11 residues. Per germline, CDR1 SGDLS and CDR2 YYNGEE. V was cut by 3 bases and J by 10 bases, with 8 bases left in between. The CDR3 spells CASSALEEQFF. CDR3 bases: TGTGCCAGCAGCGCCTTAGAGGAGCAGTTCTTC.

This clonotype occurred a few times. The V gene is TRBV20-1, the J gene TRBJ2-3, with TRBD2 as a possible D gene (6 bases). The CDR3 length is 14 residues. Germline V gives CDR1 DFQATT, CDR2 SNEGSKA (reference sequence). The V and J ends lost 6 bases and 3 bases respectively, with 16 bases between them. The chain's CDR3 is CSARRAGFTDTQYF. The CDR3 bases are TGCAGTGCCAGACGGGCGGGGTTTACAGATACGCAGTATTTT.